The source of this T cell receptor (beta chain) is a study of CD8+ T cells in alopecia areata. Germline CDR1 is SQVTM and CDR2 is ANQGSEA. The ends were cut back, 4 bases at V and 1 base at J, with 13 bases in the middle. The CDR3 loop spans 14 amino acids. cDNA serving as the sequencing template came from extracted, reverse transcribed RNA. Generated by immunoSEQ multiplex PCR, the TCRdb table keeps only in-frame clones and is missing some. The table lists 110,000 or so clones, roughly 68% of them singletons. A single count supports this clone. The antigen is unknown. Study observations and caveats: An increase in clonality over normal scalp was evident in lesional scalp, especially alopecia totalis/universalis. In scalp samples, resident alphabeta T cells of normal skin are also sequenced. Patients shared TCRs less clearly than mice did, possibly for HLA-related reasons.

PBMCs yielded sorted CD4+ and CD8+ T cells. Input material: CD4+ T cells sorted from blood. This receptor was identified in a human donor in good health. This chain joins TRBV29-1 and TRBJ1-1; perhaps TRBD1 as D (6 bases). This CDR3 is CSVGQGTGNTEAFF. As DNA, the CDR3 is TGCAGCGTTGGCCAGGGGACGGGGAACACTGAAGCTTTCTTT.